The present TCR beta chain was sequenced within a study of T cells in localized non-small cell lung cancer. Trimming shortened V by 2 bases and J by 3 bases, and 20 bases separated the two germline ends. This CDR3 region has 17 residues. Germline V CDR1 and CDR2: MDHEN, SYDVKM. This clone is labeled as medium-sized. The antigen is not known. The repertoire was sequenced with immunoSEQ multiplex PCR; TCRdb's copy has only in-frame clones and lacks some. The sample has approximately 35,000 clones; 91% are singletons. Broader study findings: The study linked higher blood T cell density to longer overall survival. A median of roughly 50 of the top 100 tumor clones appeared in adjacent lung, which was paired and uninvolved.

This clonotype originated in a female donor over 55 with stage II lung adenocarcinoma. The source material was peripheral blood mononuclear cells, sampled before any cancer treatment. The chain carries TRBV28 and TRBJ2-7; D is perhaps TRBD2 (5 bases). The chain's CDR3 is CASSLEFNRDFLYEQYF. The CDR3 DNA is TGTGCCAGCAGTTTAGAATTCAACCGGGATTTCCTCTACGAGCAGTACTTC.